This TCR beta chain stems from a study of shared clonotypes between healthy human individuals. Cells designated naive CD8 were CD45RO-negative and were positively selected for CCR7, with terminally differentiated effector memory CD45RA+ cells excluded. V shed 4 bases and J 2 bases; nucleotides not matched to a gene: 20. The CDR3 has 18 amino acids. Germline CDR1 reads SQVTM; CDR2 reads ANQGSEA. The method was immunoSEQ multiplex PCR; TCRdb's version includes in-frame clones alone and lacks a portion of them. Of approximately 720,000 clones listed, just over 90% are singletons. The sequenced sample was naive CD8+ T cells sorted from blood. The rearrangement joins TRBV29-1 to TRBJ2-7; 7 bases are shared with TRBD1. This clonotype was sampled from a man younger than 45 in good health. The CDR3 is CSVATFSRQGSPAYEQYF. CDR3 bases: TGCAGCGTTGCAACGTTTTCCCGACAGGGATCTCCGGCCTACGAGCAGTACTTC.